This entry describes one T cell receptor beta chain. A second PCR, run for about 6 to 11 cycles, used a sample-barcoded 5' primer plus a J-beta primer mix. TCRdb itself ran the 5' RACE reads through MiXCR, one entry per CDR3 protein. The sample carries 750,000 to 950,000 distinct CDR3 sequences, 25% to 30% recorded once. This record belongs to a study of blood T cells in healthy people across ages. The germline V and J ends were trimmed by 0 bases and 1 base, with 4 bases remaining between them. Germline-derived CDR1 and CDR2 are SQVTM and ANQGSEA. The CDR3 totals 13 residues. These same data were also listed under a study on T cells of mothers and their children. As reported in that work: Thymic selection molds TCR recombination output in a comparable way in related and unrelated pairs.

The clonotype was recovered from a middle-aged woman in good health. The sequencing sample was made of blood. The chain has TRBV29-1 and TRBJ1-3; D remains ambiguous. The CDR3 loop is CSVEELSGNTIYF. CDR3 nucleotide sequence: TGCAGCGTTGAAGAGTTGTCTGGAAACACCATATATTTT.